A selection of T cell receptor beta chains follows, all from one sample in a study of T-cell memory formation after mild COVID-19. TCRdb used MiXCR to reprocess the 5' RACE reads, holding one entry per CDR3 protein. The data contain 300,000 to 350,000 distinct CDR3 sequences, approximately 19% of them singletons. Sequencing was carried out using PBMCs or a T cell subset sorted from them (not recorded which). Receptors were obtained from a man in his late teens or twenties who had mild COVID-19 (a few samples of this study predate the infection). Cell type and time point are not known. Each CDR3 is given with its conserved first and last residue. The D gene is left open where the match is weak. Only some rows state a clone size, as once, few, many or a class for expanded clones.

j_call	clone_size	d_call	v_call	cdr3_aa	cdr3_nt
TRBJ2-5	few	NA	TRBV20-1	CSASGVSGKTQYF	TGCAGTGCTAGCGGGGTCAGTGGGAAGACCCAGTACTTC
TRBJ2-5	NA	NA	TRBV5-1	CASSSGGPPGETQYF	TGCGCCAGCAGTTCAGGGGGGCCCCCCGGGGAGACCCAGTACTTC
TRBJ2-5	many	NA	TRBV10-3	CAILRGETQYF	TGTGCCATCCTGAGGGGAGAGACCCAGTACTTC
TRBJ2-3	few	NA	TRBV11-2	CASTHGARTDTQYF	TGTGCCAGCACCCACGGCGCCCGCACAGATACGCAGTATTTT
TRBJ1-5	NA	NA	TRBV7-3	CASSPPGAGINQPQHF	TGTGCCAGCAGCCCGCCGGGGGCAGGGATCAATCAGCCCCAGCATTTT
TRBJ1-2	NA	NA	TRBV5-1	CASSFPGSNYGYTF	TGCGCCAGCAGCTTTCCAGGCTCTAACTATGGCTACACCTTC
TRBJ2-4	many	NA	TRBV7-3	CASSLGGTKNIQYF	TGTGCCAGCAGCTTAGGTGGAACCAAAAACATTCAGTACTTC
TRBJ2-2	NA	NA	TRBV12-3/TRBV12-4	CASTSRGLGTGELFF	TGTGCCAGCACCTCCCGGGGGCTGGGCACCGGGGAGCTGTTTTTT
TRBJ2-5	many	NA	TRBV7-2	CASSFQGGGETQYF	TGTGCCAGCAGCTTCCAGGGGGGCGGGGAGACCCAGTACTTC
TRBJ1-1	NA	NA	TRBV24-1	CATSDSIYYQHPQGHTEAFF	TGTGCCACCAGTGATTCGATTTATTACCAACATCCCCAGGGGCACACTGAAGCTTTCTTT
TRBJ2-1	NA	TRBD2	TRBV12-3/TRBV12-4	CASRKYTGTSGDNEQFF	TGTGCCAGCAGAAAATACACCGGGACTAGCGGCGACAATGAGCAGTTCTTC
TRBJ2-6	few	NA	TRBV11-2	CASSTIGGPSGANVLTF	TGTGCCAGCAGCACAATCGGAGGGCCCTCTGGGGCCAACGTCCTGACTTTC
TRBJ2-2	few	NA	TRBV4-1	CASSPRQDTGELFF	TGCGCCAGCAGCCCTCGACAGGACACCGGGGAGCTGTTTTTT
TRBJ2-3	NA	TRBD2	TRBV5-1	CASSLAVGTNTQYF	TGCGCCAGCAGCTTGGCGGTGGGGACTAATACGCAGTATTTT
TRBJ2-5	few	TRBD2	TRBV5-1	CASSERGNQETQYF	TGCGCCAGCAGCGAGCGGGGAAACCAAGAGACCCAGTACTTC
TRBJ2-5	NA	TRBD2	TRBV5-1	CASSLLAGGYQETQYF	TGCGCCAGCAGCTTACTAGCGGGGGGGTACCAAGAGACCCAGTACTTC
TRBJ2-2	NA	NA	TRBV15	CATSDGTDTGELFF	TGTGCCACCAGCGACGGGACGGACACCGGGGAGCTGTTTTTT
TRBJ2-4	few	TRBD2	TRBV4-2	CASSQEDTSGGVYGIQYF	TGTGCCAGCAGCCAAGAGGATACTAGCGGGGGGGTGTATGGCATTCAGTACTTC
TRBJ2-3	few	NA	TRBV11-2	CASRYSTDTQYF	TGTGCCAGCAGATACAGTACAGATACGCAGTATTTT
TRBJ1-2	NA	NA	TRBV6-5	CASSSLANYGYTF	TGTGCCAGCAGTTCTCTAGCTAACTATGGCTACACCTTC
TRBJ2-1	NA	NA	TRBV4-3	CASSESRAGDSYNEQFF	TGCGCCAGCAGCGAATCTCGAGCGGGCGACTCCTACAATGAGCAGTTCTTC
TRBJ2-7	NA	TRBD2	TRBV29-1	CSVERRGGPEQYF	TGCAGCGTTGAAAGGCGGGGGGGCCCCGAGCAGTACTTC
TRBJ2-5	NA	NA	TRBV5-1	CASSLDPLTHETQYF	TGCGCCAGCAGCTTGGACCCCTTGACCCATGAGACCCAGTACTTC
TRBJ1-3	few	NA	TRBV29-1	CSVRTALLDGNTIYF	TGCAGCGTGAGGACAGCCCTCCTGGATGGAAACACCATATATTTT
TRBJ2-1	NA	TRBD2	TRBV29-1	CSVEEVASGGEYEQFF	TGCAGCGTTGAAGAAGTCGCTAGCGGGGGGGAATATGAGCAGTTCTTC
TRBJ2-7	NA	NA	TRBV12-3/TRBV12-4	CASSTYLLGGAYEQYF	TGTGCCAGCAGTACGTACCTATTAGGTGGGGCTTACGAGCAGTACTTC
TRBJ2-3	NA	NA	TRBV4-1	CASSQENFRDTQYF	TGCGCCAGCAGCCAAGAAAATTTCCGGGATACGCAGTATTTT
TRBJ2-5	NA	NA	TRBV29-1	CSVRGQPWETQYF	TGCAGCGTCCGTGGACAGCCTTGGGAGACCCAGTACTTC
TRBJ2-1	NA	NA	TRBV5-5	CASSLAPNNEQFF	TGTGCCAGCAGCTTGGCACCCAACAATGAGCAGTTCTTC
TRBJ1-5	few	NA	TRBV27	CASSLAGSQPQHF	TGTGCCAGCAGTTTAGCAGGGTCCCAGCCCCAGCATTTT
TRBJ1-2	once	NA	TRBV24-1	CAIRDTGHYGYTF	TGTGCCATACGGGACACCGGTCACTATGGCTACACCTTC
TRBJ2-1	few	TRBD2	TRBV12-3/TRBV12-4	CASSLEALAGGHSEQFF	TGTGCCAGCAGTTTAGAAGCCCTAGCGGGGGGGCATAGTGAGCAGTTCTTC
TRBJ1-3	NA	NA	TRBV4-3	CASSQDGTAGNTIYF	TGCGCCAGCAGCCAAGATGGCACAGCTGGAAACACCATATATTTT
TRBJ2-4	few	NA	TRBV5-1	CASSLFSKNIQYF	TGCGCCAGCAGCTTGTTCTCCAAAAACATTCAGTACTTC
TRBJ2-7	NA	NA	TRBV5-6	CASSVQGYVQYF	TGTGCCAGCAGCGTTCAGGGGTACGTGCAGTACTTC
TRBJ1-2	NA	TRBD1	TRBV12-3/TRBV12-4	CASSSGQGADGYTF	TGTGCCAGCAGCTCGGGACAGGGTGCCGATGGCTACACCTTC
TRBJ1-2	NA	NA	TRBV6-5	CASSTTGLANYGYTF	TGTGCCAGCAGCACTACAGGGCTTGCAAACTATGGCTACACCTTC
TRBJ2-3	few	NA	TRBV15	CATSPSLDTQYF	TGTGCCACCAGCCCGTCTTTAGATACGCAGTATTTT
TRBJ1-4	few	TRBD1	TRBV4-3	CASSQDQIPTRGPRANEKLFF	TGCGCCAGCAGCCAAGATCAAATCCCCACCAGGGGGCCTCGTGCTAATGAAAAACTGTTTTTT
TRBJ2-5	few	NA	TRBV9	CASSVAQGPETQYF	TGTGCCAGCAGCGTAGCCCAGGGACCGGAGACCCAGTACTTC
TRBJ2-5	NA	TRBD1	TRBV2	CASTGTGKETQYF	TGTGCCAGCACGGGGACAGGGAAAGAGACCCAGTACTTC
TRBJ2-3	few	TRBD2	TRBV7-2	CASSRSLAGSTDTQYF	TGTGCCAGCAGTCGATCTCTAGCGGGGAGCACAGATACGCAGTATTTT
TRBJ2-3	NA	TRBD2	TRBV5-1	CASSLAASGGNTDTQYF	TGCGCCAGCAGCTTGGCGGCTAGCGGGGGGAACACAGATACGCAGTATTTT
TRBJ2-5	few	TRBD1	TRBV10-3	CAISDTGGRQETQYF	TGTGCCATCAGTGATACAGGGGGTCGTCAAGAGACCCAGTACTTC
TRBJ1-4	NA	TRBD1	TRBV5-1	CASSPGQMIEKLFF	TGCGCCAGCAGCCCGGGACAGATGATTGAAAAACTGTTTTTT
TRBJ2-5	NA	NA	TRBV6-5	CASSYKAAGRKTQYF	TGTGCCAGCAGTTACAAGGCCGCAGGGCGGAAGACCCAGTACTTC
TRBJ2-1	few	TRBD1	TRBV20-1	CSASQGTGWDEQFF	TGCAGTGCTAGCCAGGGGACAGGGTGGGATGAGCAGTTCTTC
TRBJ2-3	NA	NA	TRBV5-6	CASSLETQQTDTQYF	TGTGCCAGCAGCTTGGAAACGCAGCAGACTGATACGCAGTATTTT